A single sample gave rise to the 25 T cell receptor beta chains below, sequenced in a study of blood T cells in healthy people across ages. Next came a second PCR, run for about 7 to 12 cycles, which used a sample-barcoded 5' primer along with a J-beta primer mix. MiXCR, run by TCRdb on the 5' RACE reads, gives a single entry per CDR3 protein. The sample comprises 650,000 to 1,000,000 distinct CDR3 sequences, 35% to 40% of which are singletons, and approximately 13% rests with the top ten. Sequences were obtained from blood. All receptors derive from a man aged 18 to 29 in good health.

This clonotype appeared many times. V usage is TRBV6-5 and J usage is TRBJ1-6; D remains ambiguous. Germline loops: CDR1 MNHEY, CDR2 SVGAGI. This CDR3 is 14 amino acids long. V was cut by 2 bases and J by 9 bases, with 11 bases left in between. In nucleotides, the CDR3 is TGTGCCAGCAGTTACGGGCCAAGTGGTTCACCCCTCCACTTT. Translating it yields CASSYGPSGSPLHF.

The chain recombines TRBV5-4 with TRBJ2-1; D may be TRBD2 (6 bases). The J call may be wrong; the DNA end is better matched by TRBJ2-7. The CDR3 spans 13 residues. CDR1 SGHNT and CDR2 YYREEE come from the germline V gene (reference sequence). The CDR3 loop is CASSAGRNNEQYF. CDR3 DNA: TGTGCCAGCAGCGCGGGACGGAACAATGAGCAGTACTTC.

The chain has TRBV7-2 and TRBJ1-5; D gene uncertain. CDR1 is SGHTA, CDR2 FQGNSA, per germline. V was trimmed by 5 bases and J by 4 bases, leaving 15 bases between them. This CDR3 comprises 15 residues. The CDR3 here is CASSPEVVPNQPQHF. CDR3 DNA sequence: TGTGCCAGCAGCCCCGAGGTGGTACCTAATCAGCCCCAGCATTTT.

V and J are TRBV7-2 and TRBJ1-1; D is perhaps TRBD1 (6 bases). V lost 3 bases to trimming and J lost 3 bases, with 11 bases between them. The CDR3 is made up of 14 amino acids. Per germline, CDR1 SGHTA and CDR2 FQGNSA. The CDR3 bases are TGTGCCAGCAGCTTTATGGGGGGCGACACTGAAGCTTTCTTT. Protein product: CASSFMGGDTEAFF.

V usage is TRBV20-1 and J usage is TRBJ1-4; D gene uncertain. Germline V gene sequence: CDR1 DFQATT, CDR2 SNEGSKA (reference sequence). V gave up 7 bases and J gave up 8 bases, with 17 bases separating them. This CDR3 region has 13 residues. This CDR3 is CSVTASGGEKLFF. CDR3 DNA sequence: TGCAGTGTAACGGCGTCAGGCGGGGAAAAACTGTTTTTT.

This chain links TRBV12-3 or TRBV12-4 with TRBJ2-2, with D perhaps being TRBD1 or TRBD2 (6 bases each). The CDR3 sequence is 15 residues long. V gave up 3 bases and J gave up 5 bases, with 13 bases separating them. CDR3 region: CASSFAGGGTGELFF. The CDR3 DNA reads TGTGCCAGCAGTTTTGCCGGGGGCGGGACCGGGGAGCTGTTTTTT.

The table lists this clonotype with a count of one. The CDR3 spells CASSPDGPPETQYF. CDR3 sequence (DNA): TGTGCCAGCAGTCCGGACGGACCACCAGAGACCCAGTACTTC. The chain carries TRBV12-3 or TRBV12-4 and TRBJ2-5; no clear D gene. The CDR3 runs 14 residues. Trimming removed 5 bases from V and 4 bases from J, with 14 bases in between.

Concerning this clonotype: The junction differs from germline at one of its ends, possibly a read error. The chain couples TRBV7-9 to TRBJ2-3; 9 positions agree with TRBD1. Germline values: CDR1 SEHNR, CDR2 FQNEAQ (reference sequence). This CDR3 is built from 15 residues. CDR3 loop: CASSLGQGTTNTQYF. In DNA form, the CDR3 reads TGTGCCAGCAGCCTAGGACAGGGGACCACAAATACGCAGTATTTT.

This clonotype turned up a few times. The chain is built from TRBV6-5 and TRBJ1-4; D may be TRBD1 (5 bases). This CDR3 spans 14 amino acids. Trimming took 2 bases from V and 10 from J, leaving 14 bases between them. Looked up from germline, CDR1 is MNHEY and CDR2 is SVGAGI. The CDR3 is CASSYGQGVGKLFF. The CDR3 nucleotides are TGTGCCAGCAGTTACGGGCAGGGTGTCGGAAAACTGTTTTTT.

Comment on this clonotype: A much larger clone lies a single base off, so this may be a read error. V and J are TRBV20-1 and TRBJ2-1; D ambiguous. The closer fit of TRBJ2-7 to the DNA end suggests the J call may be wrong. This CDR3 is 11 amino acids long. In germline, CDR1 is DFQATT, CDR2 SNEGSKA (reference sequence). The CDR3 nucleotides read TGCAGTGCTGAAAGGGTCAATGAGCAGTACTTC. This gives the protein CSAERVNEQYF.

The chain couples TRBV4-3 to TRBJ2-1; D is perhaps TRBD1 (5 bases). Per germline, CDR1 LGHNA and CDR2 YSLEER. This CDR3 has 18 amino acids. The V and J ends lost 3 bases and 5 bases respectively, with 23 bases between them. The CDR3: CASSHLGTRTLAHNEQFF. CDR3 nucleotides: TGCGCCAGCAGCCACCTAGGTACGAGGACACTTGCCCACAATGAGCAGTTCTTC.

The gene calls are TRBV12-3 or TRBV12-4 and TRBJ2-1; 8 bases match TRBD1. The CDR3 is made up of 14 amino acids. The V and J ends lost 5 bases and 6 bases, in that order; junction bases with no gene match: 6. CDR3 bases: TGTGCCAGCAGTGTGGACAGGGAGGTCAATGAGCAGTTCTTC. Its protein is CASSVDREVNEQFF.

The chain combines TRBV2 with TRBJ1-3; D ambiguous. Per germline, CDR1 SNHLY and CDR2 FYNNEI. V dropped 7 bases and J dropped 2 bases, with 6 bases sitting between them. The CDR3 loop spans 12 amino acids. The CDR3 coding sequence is TGTGCCAGCATGGCAGCTGGAAACACCATATATTTT. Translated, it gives CASMAAGNTIYF.

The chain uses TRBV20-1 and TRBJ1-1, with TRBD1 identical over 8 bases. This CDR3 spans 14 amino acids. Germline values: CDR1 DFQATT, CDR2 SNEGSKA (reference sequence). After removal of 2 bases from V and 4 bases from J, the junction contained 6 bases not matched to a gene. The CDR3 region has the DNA TGCAGTGCTAGACCTCGACAGGGGCCCACTGAAGCTTTCTTT. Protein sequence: CSARPRQGPTEAFF.

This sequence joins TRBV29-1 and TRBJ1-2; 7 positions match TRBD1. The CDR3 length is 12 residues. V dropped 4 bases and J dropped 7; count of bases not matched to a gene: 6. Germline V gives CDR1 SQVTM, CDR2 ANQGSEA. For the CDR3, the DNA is TGCAGCGTTGCAGGACAGGTCACTGGCTACACCTTC. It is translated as CSVAGQVTGYTF.

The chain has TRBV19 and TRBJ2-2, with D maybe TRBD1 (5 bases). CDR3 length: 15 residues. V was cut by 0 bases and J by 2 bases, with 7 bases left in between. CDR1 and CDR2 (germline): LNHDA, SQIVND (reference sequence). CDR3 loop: CASSIDDRNTGELFF. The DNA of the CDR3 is TGTGCCAGTAGTATAGATGACAGAAACACCGGGGAGCTGTTTTTT. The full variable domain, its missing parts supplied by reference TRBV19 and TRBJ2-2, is DGGITQSPKYLFRKEGQNVTLSCEQNLNHDAMYWYRQDPGQGLRLIYYSQIVNDFQKGDIAEGYSVSREKKESFPLTVTSAQKNPTAFYLCASSIDDRNTGELFFGEGSRLTVL.

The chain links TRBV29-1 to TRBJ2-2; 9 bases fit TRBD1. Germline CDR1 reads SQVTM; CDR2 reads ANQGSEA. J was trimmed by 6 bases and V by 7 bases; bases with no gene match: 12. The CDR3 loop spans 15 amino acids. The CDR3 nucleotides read TGCAGCGGAGTGACGGGACAGGGTCATCCCGGGGAGCTGTTTTTT. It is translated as CSGVTGQGHPGELFF.

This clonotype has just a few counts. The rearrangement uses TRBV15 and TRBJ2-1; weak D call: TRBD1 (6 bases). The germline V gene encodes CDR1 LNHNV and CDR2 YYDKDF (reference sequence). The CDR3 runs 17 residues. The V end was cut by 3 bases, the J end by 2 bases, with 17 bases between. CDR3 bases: TGTGCCACCAGCAGGACCGGGCGGCAGGGGACCTACAATGAGCAGTTCTTC. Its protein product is CATSRTGRQGTYNEQFF. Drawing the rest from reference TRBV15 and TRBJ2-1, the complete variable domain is DAMVIQNPRYQVTQFGKPVTLSCSQTLNHNVMYWYQQKSSQAPKLLFHYYDKDFNNEADTPDNFQSRRPNTSFCFLDIRSPGLGDTAMYLCATSRTGRQGTYNEQFFGPGTRLTVL.

CDR3 bases: TGCGCCAGCAGCGCCAGACAGGGGGCAAACACTGAAGCTTTCTTT. It specifies CASSARQGANTEAFF. The rearrangement joins TRBV5-1 to TRBJ1-1; 10 bases line up with TRBD1. CDR3 length: 15 amino acids. V shed 4 bases and J 2 bases; nucleotides not matched to a gene: 5. Germline V gene sequence: CDR1 SGHRS, CDR2 YFSETQ.

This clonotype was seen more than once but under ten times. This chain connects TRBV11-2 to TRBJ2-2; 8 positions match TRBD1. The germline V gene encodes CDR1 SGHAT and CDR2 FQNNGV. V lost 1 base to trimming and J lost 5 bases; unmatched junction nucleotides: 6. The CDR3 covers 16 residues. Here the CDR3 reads CASSLAGGSVTGELFF. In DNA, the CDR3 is TGTGCCAGCAGCTTAGCAGGGGGCTCGGTAACCGGGGAGCTGTTTTTT.

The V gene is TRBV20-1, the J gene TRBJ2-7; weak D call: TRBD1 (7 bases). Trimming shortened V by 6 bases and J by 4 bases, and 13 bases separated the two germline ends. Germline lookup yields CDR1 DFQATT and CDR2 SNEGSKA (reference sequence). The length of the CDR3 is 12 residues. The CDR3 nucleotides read TGCAGTGCCCCAGGGGGGCTATACGAGCAGTACTTC. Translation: CSAPGGLYEQYF.

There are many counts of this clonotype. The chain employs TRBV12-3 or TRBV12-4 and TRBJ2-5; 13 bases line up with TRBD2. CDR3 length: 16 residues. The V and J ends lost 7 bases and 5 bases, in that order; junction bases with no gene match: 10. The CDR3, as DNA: TGTGCCAGCACCCGGACTAGCGGGGGCTTGGGGGAGACCCAGTACTTC. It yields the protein CASTRTSGGLGETQYF.

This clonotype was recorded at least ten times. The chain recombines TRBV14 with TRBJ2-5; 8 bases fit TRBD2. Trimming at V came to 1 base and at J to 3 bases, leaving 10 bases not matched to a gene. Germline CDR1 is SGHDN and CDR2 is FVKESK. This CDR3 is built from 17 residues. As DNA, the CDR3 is TGTGCCAGCAGCCAAGTAGGAACTAGCGGAACGAAAGAGACCCAGTACTTC. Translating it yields CASSQVGTSGTKETQYF. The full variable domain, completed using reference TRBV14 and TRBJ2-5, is EAGVTQFPSHSVIEKGQTVTLRCDPISGHDNLYWYRRVMGKEIKFLLHFVKESKQDESGMPNNRFLAERTGGTYSTLKVQPAELEDSGVYFCASSQVGTSGTKETQYFGPGTRLLVL.

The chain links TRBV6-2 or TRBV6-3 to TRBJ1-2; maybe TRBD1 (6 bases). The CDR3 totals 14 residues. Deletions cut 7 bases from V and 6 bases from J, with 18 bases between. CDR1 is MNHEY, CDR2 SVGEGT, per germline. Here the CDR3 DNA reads TGTGCCAGCATCCAGACTACCGGGGGGCATGGCTACACCTTC. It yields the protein CASIQTTGGHGYTF.

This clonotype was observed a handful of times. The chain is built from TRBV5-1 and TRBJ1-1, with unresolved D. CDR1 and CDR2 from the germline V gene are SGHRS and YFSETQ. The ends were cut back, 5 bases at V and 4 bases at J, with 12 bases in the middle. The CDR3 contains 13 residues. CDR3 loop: CASRDSIGTEAFF. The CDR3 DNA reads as TGCGCCAGCAGGGATTCAATCGGCACTGAAGCTTTCTTT.